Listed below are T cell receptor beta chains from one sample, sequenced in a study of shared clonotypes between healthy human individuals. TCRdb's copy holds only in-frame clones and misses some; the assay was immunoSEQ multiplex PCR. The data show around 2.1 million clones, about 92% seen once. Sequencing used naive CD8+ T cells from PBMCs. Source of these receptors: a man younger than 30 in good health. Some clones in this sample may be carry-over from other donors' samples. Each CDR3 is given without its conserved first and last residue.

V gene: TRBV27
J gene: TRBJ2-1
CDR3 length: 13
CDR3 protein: ASSVDEALNNEQF

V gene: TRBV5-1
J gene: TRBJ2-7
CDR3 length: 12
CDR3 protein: ASSFGTGYYEQY

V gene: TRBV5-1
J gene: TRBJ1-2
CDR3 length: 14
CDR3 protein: ASSLTGGGMRDGYT

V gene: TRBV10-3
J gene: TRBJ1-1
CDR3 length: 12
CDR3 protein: AISGTGMNTEAF

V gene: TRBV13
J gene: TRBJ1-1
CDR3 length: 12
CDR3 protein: ASSSASPNTEAF

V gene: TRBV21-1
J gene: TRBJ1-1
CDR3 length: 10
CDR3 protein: ARDKLNTEAF

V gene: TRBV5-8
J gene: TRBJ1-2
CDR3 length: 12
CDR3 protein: ASSSPGTGYGYT

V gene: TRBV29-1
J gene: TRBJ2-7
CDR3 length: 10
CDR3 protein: SVRGSNYEQY

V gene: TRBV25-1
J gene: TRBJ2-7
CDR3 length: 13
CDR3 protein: ASSAGQGLSYEQY

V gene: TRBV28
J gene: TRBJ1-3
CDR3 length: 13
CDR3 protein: ASSEPEGPGNTIY

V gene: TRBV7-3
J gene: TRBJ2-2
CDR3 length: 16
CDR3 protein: ASSSDISGSKNTGELF

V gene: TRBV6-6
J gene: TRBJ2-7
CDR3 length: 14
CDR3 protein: ASSYWAGGEPYEQY

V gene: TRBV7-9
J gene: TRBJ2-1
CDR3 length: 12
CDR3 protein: ASSSGTSPNEQF

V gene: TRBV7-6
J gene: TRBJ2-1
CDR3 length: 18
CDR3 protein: ASSHEGTSGPPPSYNEQF

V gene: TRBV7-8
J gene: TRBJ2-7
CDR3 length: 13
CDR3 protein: ASSSRQRSSYEQY

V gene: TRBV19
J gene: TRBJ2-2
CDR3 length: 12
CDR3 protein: ASRIEPNTGELF

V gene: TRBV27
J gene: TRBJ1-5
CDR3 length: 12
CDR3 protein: ASSLRDSNQPQH

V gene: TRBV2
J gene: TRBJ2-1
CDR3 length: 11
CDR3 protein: ASSEGPRGEQF

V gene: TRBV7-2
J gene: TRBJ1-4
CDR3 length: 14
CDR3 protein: ASSLAREGWAEKLF

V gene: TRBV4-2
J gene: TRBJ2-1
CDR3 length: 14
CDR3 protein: ASSQDPLATTNEQF

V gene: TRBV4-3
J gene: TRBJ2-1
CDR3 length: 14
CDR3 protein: ASSQDRVSSYNEQF

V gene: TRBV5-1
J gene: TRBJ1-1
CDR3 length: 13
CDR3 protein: ASSLGRDRPTEAF

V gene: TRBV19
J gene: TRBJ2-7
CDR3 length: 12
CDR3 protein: ASSIYAGLYEQY

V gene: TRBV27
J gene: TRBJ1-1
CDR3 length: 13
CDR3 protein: ASSLSGGSSTEAF

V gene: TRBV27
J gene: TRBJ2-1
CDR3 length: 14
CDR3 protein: ASSSAIAGLYNEQF

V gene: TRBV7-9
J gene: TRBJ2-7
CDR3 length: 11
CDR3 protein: ASSVGRDYEQY

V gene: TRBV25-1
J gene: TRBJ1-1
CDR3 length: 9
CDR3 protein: ASRDLTEAF

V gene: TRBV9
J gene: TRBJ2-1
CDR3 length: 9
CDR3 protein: ASSADREEF

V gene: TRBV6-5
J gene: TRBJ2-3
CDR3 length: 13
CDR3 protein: ASIFSAGHTDTQY

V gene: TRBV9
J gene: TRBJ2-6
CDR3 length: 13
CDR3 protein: ASSVNRARANVLT

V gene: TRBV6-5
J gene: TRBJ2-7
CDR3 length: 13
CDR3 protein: ASSQRGQGAYEQY

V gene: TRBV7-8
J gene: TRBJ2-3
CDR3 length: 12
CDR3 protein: ASSLGGDTDTQY

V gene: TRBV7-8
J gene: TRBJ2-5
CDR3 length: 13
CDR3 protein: ASSLDGRPPETQY

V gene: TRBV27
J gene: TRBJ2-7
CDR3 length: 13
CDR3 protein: ASSPLGWVFGEQY

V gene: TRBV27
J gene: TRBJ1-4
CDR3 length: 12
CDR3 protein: ASAPDPFGEKLF

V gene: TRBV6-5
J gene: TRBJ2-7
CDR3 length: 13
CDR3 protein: ASSYSDRGSYEQY

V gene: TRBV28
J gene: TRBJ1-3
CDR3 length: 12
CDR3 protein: ASTFRASGNTIY

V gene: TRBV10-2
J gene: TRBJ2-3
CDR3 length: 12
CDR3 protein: ASLRGRSTDTQY

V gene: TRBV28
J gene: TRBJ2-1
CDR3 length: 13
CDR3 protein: ASSLRRISYNEQF

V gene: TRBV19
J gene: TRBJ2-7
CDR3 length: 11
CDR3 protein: ASSPGLAGEQY

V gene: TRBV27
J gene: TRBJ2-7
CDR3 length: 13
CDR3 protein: ASSLVDRARHEQY

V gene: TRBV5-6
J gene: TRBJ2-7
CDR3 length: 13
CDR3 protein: ASSFSPGPLYEQY

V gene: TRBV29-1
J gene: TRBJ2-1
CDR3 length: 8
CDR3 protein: SVPDGEQF

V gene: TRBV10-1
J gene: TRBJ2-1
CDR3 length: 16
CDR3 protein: ASSDPRSSGYSYNEQF

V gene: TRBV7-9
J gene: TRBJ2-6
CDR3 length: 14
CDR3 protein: ASSLPGTPGANVLT

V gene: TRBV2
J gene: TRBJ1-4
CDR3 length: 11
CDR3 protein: ASRWQSNEKLF

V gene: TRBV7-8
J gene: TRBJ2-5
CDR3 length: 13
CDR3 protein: ASSKINRQQETQY

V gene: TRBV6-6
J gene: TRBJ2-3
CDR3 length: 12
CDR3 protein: ASSWATGTDTQY

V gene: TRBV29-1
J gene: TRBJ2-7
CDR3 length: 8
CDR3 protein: GVRAYEQY

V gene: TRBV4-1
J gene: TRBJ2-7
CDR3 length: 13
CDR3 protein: ASSRLAGGPHEQY